The text below deals with one T cell receptor beta chain. Its antigen is not yet known. The input lacks base qualities; no much larger clone sits a single base away. This sample is part of a study of CD8 T cells in Susac syndrome (dated by TCRdb to between 2018 and 2021). With respect to the entire study: Repertoire sequencing was used to test whether CD8+ T cell activation and differentiation in Susac syndrome was antigen driven.

RNA was extracted using the RNeasy kit, and roughly 0.45 to 1 microgram was reverse transcribed with random hexamers. TCR beta CDR3 regions were amplified with the immunoSEQ multiplex PCR assay covering 54 Vbeta and 13 Jbeta segments. PCR amplification bias was corrected using a synthetic template baseline for primer optimization and computational correction. Per the original workflow: Reads were annotated to V, D and J genes per IMGT and analyzed with immunoSEQ Analyzer, keeping only productive sequences. To calculate clonality, Shannon entropy was normalized by log2 of the number of productive unique sequences and then subtracted from one. For each patient and control, public and private clones were evaluated within the 100 most prevalent clones. A clone was defined as Susac-specific if it was absent from the healthy and MS cohorts, from roughly 1,000 published viral clones and from other ImmuneACCESS disease sequences. In-frame beta chains were kept once TCRdb had trimmed the public reads at Q25 with fastp and called clones with MiXCR. CDR3 protein duplicates are merged, each entry listing the most common genes and DNA. The V and J calls shown here were made by TCRdb, not taken from the authors' results. This sample holds around 120,000 distinct CDR3 sequences; 90% to 95% were observed only once. The ten largest clones represent approximately 0.12% of the sample.

Peripheral blood CD8+ and CD4+ T cells from healthy donors, Susac syndrome patients and multiple sclerosis patients were profiled by high-throughput TCR beta sequencing. Multiple sclerosis controls were treatment-naive patients with stable or active relapsing-remitting disease fulfilling revised McDonald criteria. Bulk CD8+ and CD4+ T cells were purified by magnetic negative isolation, whereas CD8+ TEMRA cells were enriched by FACS. Blood was collected in EDTA tubes and processed within 24 hours, with PBMCs isolated through density gradient centrifugation. PBMCs intended for TCR sequencing were frozen in liquid nitrogen and were later thawed in a 37 degrees C water bath. A purity of at least 90% was achieved for sorted or isolated CD4+, CD8+ and CD8+ TEMRA cells. Measured from the cysteine to the phenylalanine, the CDR3 is 12 residues long. Only CDR3 DNA is held: 36 bases, read in frame from base 1. From the germline V gene, CDR1 is SQVTM and CDR2 is ANQGSEA. V and J are truncated by 5 bases and 7 bases respectively, leaving an intervening sequence of 14 bases.

General study outcomes and caveats: The number of individuals in the TCR sequencing and HLA analysis was recognized as being relatively small.

Input material: CD4+ T cells from PBMCs. The sequence came from a human donor with multiple sclerosis. The chain is encoded by TRBV29-1 joined to TRBJ1-1; TRBD1 is perhaps the D gene, given 6 matching bases. The CDR3 region: CSVLTGISEAFF. In nucleotides, the sequence is TGCAGCGTTCTAACAGGGATAAGTGAAGCTTTCTTT.